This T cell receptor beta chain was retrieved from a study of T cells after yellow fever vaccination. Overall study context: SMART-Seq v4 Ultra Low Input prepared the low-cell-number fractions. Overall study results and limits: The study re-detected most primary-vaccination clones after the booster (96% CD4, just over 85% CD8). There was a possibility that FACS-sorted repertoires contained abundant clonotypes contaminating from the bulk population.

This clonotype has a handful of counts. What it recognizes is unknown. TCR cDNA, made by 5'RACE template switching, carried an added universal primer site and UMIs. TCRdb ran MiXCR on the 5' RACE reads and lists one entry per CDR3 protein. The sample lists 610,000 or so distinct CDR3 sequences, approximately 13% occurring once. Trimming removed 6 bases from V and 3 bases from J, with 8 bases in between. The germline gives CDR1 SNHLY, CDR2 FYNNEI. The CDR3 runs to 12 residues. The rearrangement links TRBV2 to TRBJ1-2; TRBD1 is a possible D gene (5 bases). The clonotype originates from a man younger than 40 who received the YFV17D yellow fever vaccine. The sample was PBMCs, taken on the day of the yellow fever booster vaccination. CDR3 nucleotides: TGTGCCAGCAGGGGGCTGGACTATGGCTACACCTTC. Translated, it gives CASRGLDYGYTF.